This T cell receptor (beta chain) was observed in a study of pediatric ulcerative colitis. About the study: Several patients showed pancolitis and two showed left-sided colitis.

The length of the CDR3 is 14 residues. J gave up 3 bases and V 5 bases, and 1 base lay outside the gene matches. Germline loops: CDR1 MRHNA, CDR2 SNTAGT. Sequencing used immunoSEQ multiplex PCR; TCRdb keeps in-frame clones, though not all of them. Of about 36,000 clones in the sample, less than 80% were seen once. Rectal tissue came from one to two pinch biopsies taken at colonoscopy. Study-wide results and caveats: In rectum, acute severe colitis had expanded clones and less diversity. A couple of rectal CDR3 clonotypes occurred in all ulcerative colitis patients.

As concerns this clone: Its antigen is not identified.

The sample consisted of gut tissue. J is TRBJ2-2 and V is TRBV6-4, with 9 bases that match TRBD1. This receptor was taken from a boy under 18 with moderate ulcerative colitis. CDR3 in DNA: TGTGCCAGCAGTCGACAGGGGGACACCGGGGAGCTGTTTTTT. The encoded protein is CASSRQGDTGELFF.